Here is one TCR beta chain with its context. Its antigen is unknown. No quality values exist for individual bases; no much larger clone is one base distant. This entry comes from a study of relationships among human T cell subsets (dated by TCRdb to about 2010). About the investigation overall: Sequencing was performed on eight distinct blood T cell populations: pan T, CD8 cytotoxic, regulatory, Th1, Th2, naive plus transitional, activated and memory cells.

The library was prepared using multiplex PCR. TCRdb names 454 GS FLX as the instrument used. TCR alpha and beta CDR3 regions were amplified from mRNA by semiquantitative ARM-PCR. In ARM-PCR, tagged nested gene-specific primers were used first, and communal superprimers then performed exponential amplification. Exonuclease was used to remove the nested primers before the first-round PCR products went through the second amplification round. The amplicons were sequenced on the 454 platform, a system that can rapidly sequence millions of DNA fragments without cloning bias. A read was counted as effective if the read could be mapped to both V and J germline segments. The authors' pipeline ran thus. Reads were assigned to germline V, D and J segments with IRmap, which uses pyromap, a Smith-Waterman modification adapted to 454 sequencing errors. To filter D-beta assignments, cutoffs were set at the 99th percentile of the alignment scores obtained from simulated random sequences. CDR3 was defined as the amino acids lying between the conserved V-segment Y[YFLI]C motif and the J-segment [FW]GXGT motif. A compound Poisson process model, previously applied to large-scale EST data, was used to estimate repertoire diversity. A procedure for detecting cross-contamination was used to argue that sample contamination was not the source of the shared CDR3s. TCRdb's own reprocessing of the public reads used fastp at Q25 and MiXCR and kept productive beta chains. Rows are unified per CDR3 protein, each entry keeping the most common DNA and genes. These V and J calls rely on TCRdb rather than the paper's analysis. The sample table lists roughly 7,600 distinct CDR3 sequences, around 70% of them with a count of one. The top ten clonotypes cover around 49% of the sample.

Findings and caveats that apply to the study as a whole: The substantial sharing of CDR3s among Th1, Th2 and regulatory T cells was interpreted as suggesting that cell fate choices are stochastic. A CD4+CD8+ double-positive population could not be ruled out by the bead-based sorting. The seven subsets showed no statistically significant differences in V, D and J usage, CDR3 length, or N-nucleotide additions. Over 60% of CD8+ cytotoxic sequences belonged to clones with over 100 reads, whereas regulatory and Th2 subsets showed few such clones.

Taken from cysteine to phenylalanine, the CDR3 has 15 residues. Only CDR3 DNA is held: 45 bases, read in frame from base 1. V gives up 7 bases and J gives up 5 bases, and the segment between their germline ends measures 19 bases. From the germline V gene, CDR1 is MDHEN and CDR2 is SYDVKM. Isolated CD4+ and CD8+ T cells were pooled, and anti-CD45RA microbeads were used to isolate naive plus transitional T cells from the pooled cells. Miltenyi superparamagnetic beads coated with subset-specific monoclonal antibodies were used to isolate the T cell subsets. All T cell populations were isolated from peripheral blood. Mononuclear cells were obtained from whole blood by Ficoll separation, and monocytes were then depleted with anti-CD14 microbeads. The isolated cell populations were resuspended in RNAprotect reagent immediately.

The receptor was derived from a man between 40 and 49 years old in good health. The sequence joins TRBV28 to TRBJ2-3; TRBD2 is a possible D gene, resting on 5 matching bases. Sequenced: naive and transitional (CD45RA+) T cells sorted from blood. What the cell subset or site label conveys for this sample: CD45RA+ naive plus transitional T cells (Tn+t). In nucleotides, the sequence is TGTGCCAGCACCCCCAATGAAGGGAGTAAAGATACGCAGTATTTT. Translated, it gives CASTPNEGSKDTQYF.